Shown below are 20 T cell receptor beta chains from a single sample sequenced in a study of OX40 agonist ivuxolimab in advanced cancers. Sequenced by immunoSEQ multiplex PCR; TCRdb stores in-frame clones only, minus some. Of roughly 60,000 clones in the sample, 90% to 95% were seen once. The sequences come from CD4+ or CD8+ T cells sorted from blood, collected in a trial of the OX40 agonist ivuxolimab. Receptor source: an adult with an advanced solid tumor such as melanoma, head and neck, liver or kidney cancer.

CDR3 DNA sequence: TGTGCCAGCAGTCCCCACGGCCCGGGGAAGGGTCAGCCCCAGCATTTT. Its translation is CASSPHGPGKGQPQHF. The V and J genes are TRBV28 and TRBJ1-5; no firm D call. Trimming pared 5 bases from V and 6 bases from J, leaving 20 bases between. Germline V CDR1 and CDR2: MDHEN, SYDVKM. This CDR3 is 16 amino acids long.

The chain uses TRBV4-3 and TRBJ1-5, with a weak D call TRBD1 (5 bases). Trimming cost V 0 bases and J 2 bases, with 8 bases left between them. Germline V gene lookup returns CDR1 LGHNA and CDR2 YSLEER. The CDR3 loop spans 15 amino acids. CDR3 protein: CASSQDRAGNQPQHF. Here the CDR3 DNA reads TGCGCCAGCAGCCAAGACAGGGCCGGCAATCAGCCCCAGCATTTT.

The chain combines TRBV9 with TRBJ2-3, with 8 bases lining up with TRBD2. Germline V CDR1 and CDR2: SGDLS, YYNGEE. The CDR3 has 15 residues. With 1 base clipped from V and 2 bases from J, the junction kept 3 bases outside the gene matches. This CDR3 reads CASSVIAGNTDTQYF. DNA for the CDR3: TGTGCCAGCAGCGTAATAGCGGGGAACACAGATACGCAGTATTTT.

V usage is TRBV7-6 and J usage is TRBJ2-1; TRBD2 matches 7 bases. V lost 4 bases to trimming and J lost 7 bases; unmatched junction nucleotides: 4. Germline V lookup: CDR1 SGHVS, CDR2 FNYEAQ. The CDR3 spans 13 residues. The CDR3 protein is CASSSGLGNEQFF. CDR3 in DNA: TGTGCCAGCAGCTCCGGACTAGGGAATGAGCAGTTCTTC.

V is TRBV7-8 and J is TRBJ2-3; 7 bases line up with TRBD2. This CDR3 region has 17 residues. From germline, CDR1 is SGHVS and CDR2 FQNEAQ. Unmatched junction bases numbered 19, after V lost 7 bases and J lost 6 bases. For the CDR3, the DNA is TGTGCCAGCACGGGGGGTGGGCTAGAGGATTTCCTCGATACGCAGTATTTT. This translates into CASTGGGLEDFLDTQYF.

This chain connects TRBV27 to TRBJ2-1, with 8 bases that match TRBD2. Germline CDR1 and CDR2: MNHEY and SMNVEV (reference sequence). The CDR3 covers 15 residues. V was clipped by 4 bases and J by 1 base; unmatched bases: 3. CDR3 sequence (DNA): TGTGCCAGCAGTTCCAGCGGGGGTTCCTACAATGAGCAGTTCTTC. Its translation: CASSSSGGSYNEQFF.

V gene TRBV19 combines with J gene TRBJ2-1; D could derive from TRBD1 or TRBD2 (5 bases each). The CDR3 has 13 amino acids. Deletions cut 1 base from V and 8 bases from J, with 9 bases between. In germline, CDR1 is LNHDA, CDR2 SQIVND (reference sequence). The CDR3 nucleotides are TGTGCCAGTAGTATAGGGGGGATCCATGAGCAGTTCTTC. This translates into CASSIGGIHEQFF.

This chain links TRBV5-1 with TRBJ2-3; TRBD2 matches 9 bases. Germline trimming cut 0 bases from V and 5 bases from J; bases unmatched to any gene: 7. Germline CDR1 SGHRS, CDR2 YFSETQ. The CDR3 runs 16 residues. Written as DNA, the CDR3 is TGCGCCAGCAGCTTGGAAGGGACTAGCATGGGAGATACGCAGTATTTT. Translation gives CASSLEGTSMGDTQYF.

This chain uses TRBV19 with TRBJ2-7, with TRBD2 as a possible D gene (5 bases). Trimming pared 4 bases from V and 2 bases from J, leaving 9 bases between. This CDR3 spans 13 amino acids. Germline CDR1 and CDR2: LNHDA and SQIVND (reference sequence). CDR3 protein: CASSTGFAYEQYF. The CDR3 DNA sequence: TGTGCCAGTAGTACGGGGTTTGCCTACGAGCAGTACTTC. The full variable domain, its missing parts supplied by reference TRBV19 and TRBJ2-7, is DGGITQSPKYLFRKEGQNVTLSCEQNLNHDAMYWYRQDPGQGLRLIYYSQIVNDFQKGDIAEGYSVSREKKESFPLTVTSAQKNPTAFYLCASSTGFAYEQYFGPGTRLTVT.

This clone was counted only a few times. The V gene is TRBV27, the J gene TRBJ1-1, with D uncertain. Trimming removed 3 bases from V and 8 bases from J, with 13 bases in between. Germline V gives CDR1 MNHEY, CDR2 SMNVEV (reference sequence). CDR3 length equals 13 residues. CDR3 in amino acids: CASSLSPWIEAFF. CDR3 nucleotide sequence: TGTGCCAGCAGTTTGAGTCCGTGGATCGAAGCTTTCTTT.

The chain employs TRBV4-3 and TRBJ2-7; weak D call: TRBD1 (6 bases). The germline V and J ends were trimmed by 1 base and 3 bases, with 13 bases remaining between them. The CDR3 length is 15 residues. Germline values: CDR1 LGHNA, CDR2 YSLEER. This CDR3 is CASSQGQGQGYEQYF. As DNA, the CDR3 is TGCGCCAGCAGCCAAGGCCAGGGACAAGGCTACGAGCAGTACTTC.

The chain recombines TRBV6-4 with TRBJ2-5; D may be TRBD2 (6 bases). V dropped 7 bases and J dropped 6 bases, with 18 bases sitting between them. The CDR3 runs to 14 residues. Germline V CDR1 and CDR2: MRHNA, SNTAGT. This CDR3 is CASTPAAREKTQYF. CDR3 in DNA: TGTGCCAGCACTCCTGCCGCACGGGAGAAGACCCAGTACTTC.

The chain is built from TRBV19 and TRBJ2-7; the D call may be TRBD1 or TRBD2 (5 bases each). With 4 bases removed from V and 2 bases from J, the gap between germline ends came to 12 bases. CDR3 size: 14 residues. Germline loops: CDR1 LNHDA, CDR2 SQIVND (reference sequence). The DNA for the CDR3 is TGTGCCAGTAGTACCGGGACGCATGCCTACGAGCAGTACTTC. The encoded protein is CASSTGTHAYEQYF.

The gene calls are TRBV7-9 and TRBJ2-5; D is perhaps TRBD1 (5 bases). The V and J ends lost 5 bases and 3 bases respectively, with 16 bases between them. This CDR3 spans 15 amino acids. Germline V lookup: CDR1 SEHNR, CDR2 FQNEAQ (reference sequence). The CDR3 DNA follows: TGTGCCAGCAGCACAATCTCAGGGAAAGAAGAGACCCAGTACTTC. The encoded protein is CASSTISGKEETQYF.

This chain connects TRBV28 to TRBJ2-7, with 9 bases identical to TRBD1. Germline V gene lookup returns CDR1 MDHEN and CDR2 SYDVKM. Trimming removed 5 bases from V and 5 bases from J; junction bases left unmatched: 10. CDR3 length: 15 amino acids. This chain's CDR3 is CASSPAGTGSDEQYF. The CDR3 DNA sequence: TGTGCCAGCAGTCCAGCTGGGACAGGGAGCGACGAGCAGTACTTC.

As to this clone: The same CDR3 arises from other DNA sequences in this sample as well. The V call is TRBV9, the J call TRBJ2-1, with 8 positions matching TRBD2. Germline values: CDR1 SGDLS, CDR2 YYNGEE. V was clipped by 0 bases and J by 4 bases; unmatched bases: 3. The CDR3 runs to 15 residues. CDR3 in DNA: TGTGCCAGCAGCGTAGGCGGGAGGTCTTACAATGAGCAGTTCTTC. Translating gives CASSVGGRSYNEQFF. Based on the CDR3 plus reference TRBV9 and TRBJ2-1, the full variable domain is DSGVTQTPKHLITATGQRVTLRCSPRSGDLSVYWYQQSLDQGLQFLIQYYNGEERAKGNILERFSAQQFPDLHSELNLSSLELGDSALYFCASSVGGRSYNEQFFGPGTRLTVL.

V gene TRBV6-5 combines with J gene TRBJ1-4, with 9 bases aligning to TRBD1. The trim removed 4 bases at V and 7 bases at J, leaving 10 bases unmatched. CDR1 MNHEY and CDR2 SVGAGI come from the germline V gene. The CDR3 sequence is 16 residues long. The CDR3 region is CASSSLLGTGIEKLFF. As DNA, the CDR3 is TGTGCCAGCAGTTCCCTACTCGGGACAGGGATTGAAAAACTGTTTTTT.

The chain combines TRBV10-2 with TRBJ2-1; 13 bases agree with TRBD2. Trimming took 2 bases from V and 6 from J; bases not matched to a gene: 7. The CDR3 totals 17 residues. Germline loops: CDR1 WSHSY, CDR2 SAAADI. CDR3 DNA: TGCGCCAGCAGTGAGCTACTAGCGGGAGGGCTTGGCAATGAGCAGTTCTTC. Amino acid sequence: CASSELLAGGLGNEQFF.

The genes are TRBV19 and TRBJ2-7, with D unclear. The CDR3 totals 11 residues. CDR1 and CDR2 from the germline V gene are LNHDA and SQIVND (reference sequence). V dropped 5 bases and J dropped 3 bases, with 5 bases sitting between them. The CDR3 here is CASSDLYEQYF. Written as DNA, the CDR3 is TGTGCCAGTAGTGACCTCTACGAGCAGTACTTC.

V usage is TRBV2 and J usage is TRBJ2-7, with D tentatively TRBD2 (6 bases). Trimming pared 6 bases from V and 0 bases from J, leaving 12 bases between. Germline lookup yields CDR1 SNHLY and CDR2 FYNNEI. This CDR3 has 14 amino acids. The CDR3 DNA reads as TGTGCCAGCAGAGGGGACTTCAGCTCCTACGAGCAGTACTTC. It is translated as CASRGDFSSYEQYF.